This entry lists 18 T cell receptor beta chains sequenced from one sample in a study of response to subunit inactivated influenza vaccine. A single record per CDR3 protein comes from TCRdb applying MiXCR to the RT-PCR reads. The data contain hundreds of thousands of distinct CDR3 sequences, approximately 14% of them singletons. The material sequenced was PBMCs from blood, taken 14 days before vaccination. Receptors were obtained from a man in his forties or fifties who received an inactivated influenza vaccine.

This clonotype has just a few counts. The chain joins TRBV3-1 to TRBJ1-1; D is possibly TRBD1 (5 bases). V shed 0 bases and J shed 5 bases, with 13 bases lying between them. CDR1 and CDR2 from the germline V gene are LGHDT and YNNKEL (reference sequence). CDR3 length: 15 residues. Written as DNA, the CDR3 is TGTGCCAGCAGCCAAGACGGGGGGGGTCGAACTGAAGCTTTCTTT. It specifies CASSQDGGGRTEAFF.

V and J are TRBV5-1 and TRBJ2-1; TRBD1 agrees at 12 bases. Germline V gene sequence: CDR1 SGHRS, CDR2 YFSETQ. V shed 4 bases and J 7 bases; nucleotides not matched to a gene: 18. This CDR3 is built from 19 residues. The CDR3 spells CASSKGQGAYYDGRNEQFF. The CDR3 DNA follows: TGCGCCAGCAGCAAGGGACAGGGGGCTTACTATGACGGTAGGAATGAGCAGTTCTTC. Full variable domain (rest looked up from reference TRBV5-1 and TRBJ2-1): KAGVTQTPRYLIKTRGQQVTLSCSPISGHRSVSWYQQTPGQGLQFLFEYFSETQRNKGNFPGRFSGRQFSNSRSEMNVSTLELGDSALYLCASSKGQGAYYDGRNEQFFGPGTRLTVL.

The V call is TRBV12-3 or TRBV12-4, the J call TRBJ1-1; D is unclear. Between the trimmed V and J ends, which lost 2 bases and 6 bases, there was a span of 16 bases. The CDR3 covers 15 residues. CDR3 residues: CASSLTDPGVSEAFF. The CDR3, as DNA: TGTGCCAGCAGTTTAACGGACCCCGGGGTCTCTGAAGCTTTCTTT.

This clonotype was counted at least ten times. The rearrangement joins TRBV29-1 to TRBJ2-1; TRBD1 matches at 10 bases. The CDR3 loop spans 14 amino acids. Per the germline V gene, CDR1 is SQVTM and CDR2 is ANQGSEA. J gave up 3 bases and V 5 bases, and 4 bases lay outside the gene matches. This CDR3 is CSVTGQGVYNEQFF. The CDR3 DNA reads TGCAGCGTTACCGGACAGGGGGTCTACAATGAGCAGTTCTTC.

This clonotype turned up a few times. This CDR3 reads CASSLGGAKLAGSYEQYF. Here the CDR3 DNA reads TGTGCCAGCAGTTTAGGCGGGGCGAAACTAGCGGGGTCCTACGAGCAGTACTTC. The gene calls are TRBV28 and TRBJ2-7; 10 positions agree with TRBD2. This CDR3 is 18 amino acids long. From germline, CDR1 is MDHEN and CDR2 SYDVKM. V trimming: 2 bases; J trimming: 1 base; junction bases outside the gene matches: 11.

The genes are TRBV28 and TRBJ2-1; no definite D call. The CDR3 has 12 amino acids. CDR1 and CDR2 (germline): MDHEN, SYDVKM. V lost 6 bases, J lost 4 bases, and 7 bases lay in between. The CDR3 protein is CASRRWYNEQFF. The CDR3 DNA reads as TGTGCCAGCAGGAGATGGTACAATGAGCAGTTCTTC.

This clonotype showed up many times. The V and J genes are TRBV30 and TRBJ1-5, with a tentative D call TRBD1 (6 bases). V lost 1 base and J 4 bases, leaving 11 bases between the germline ends. Germline CDR1 GTSNPN, CDR2 SVGIG (reference sequence). This CDR3 contains 14 residues. CDR3 region: CAWSAGGLNQPQHF. Here the CDR3 DNA reads TGTGCCTGGAGTGCCGGGGGCCTGAATCAGCCCCAGCATTTT.

This clonotype has ten or more counts. The chain links TRBV20-1 to TRBJ2-3; 10 bases match TRBD2. The germline V gene has CDR1 DFQATT and CDR2 SNEGSKA (reference sequence). V was clipped by 4 bases and J by 2 bases; unmatched bases: 12. CDR3 size: 17 residues. Here the CDR3 DNA reads TGCAGTGCTACCTCACTCAGCGGACTAGCGGACACAGATACGCAGTATTTT. It codes for CSATSLSGLADTDTQYF.

Here the CDR3 DNA reads TGTGCCAGCAGCGATGGCCCGGGACAGACCTACAATGAGCAGTTCTTC. It translates to CASSDGPGQTYNEQFF. This chain uses TRBV7-9 with TRBJ2-1; 7 bases are a match to TRBD1. Trimming cost V 5 bases and J 2 bases; bases outside gene matches: 9. The CDR3 covers 16 residues. Germline values: CDR1 SEHNR, CDR2 FQNEAQ (reference sequence).

With regard to this clonotype: Since the CDR3 does not end with the conserved phenylalanine or tryptophan, this likely comes from a read error. The V gene is TRBV9, the J gene TRBJ2-5; D is perhaps TRBD1 (6 bases). Germline CDR1 reads SGDLS; CDR2 reads YYNGEE. V was cut by 3 bases and J by 1 base, with 16 bases left in between. CDR3 length: 16 residues. CDR3 loop: CASSGSDRSSQETQYS. CDR3 DNA: TGTGCCAGCAGCGGTTCAGACAGGAGCAGCCAAGAGACCCAGTACTCA.

The CDR3 protein is CASSFVRTGIVNTQYF. The CDR3 bases are TGTGCCAGCAGCTTTGTTCGGACAGGGATAGTTAATACGCAGTATTTT. V usage is TRBV5-6 and J usage is TRBJ2-3, with TRBD1 identical over 8 bases. This CDR3 has 16 amino acids. CDR1 is SGHDT, CDR2 YYEEEE, per germline. V lost 2 bases and J lost 7; bases outside the gene matches: 12.

The J gene is TRBJ2-3, the V gene TRBV20-1; D may be TRBD2 (7 bases). Germline V gives CDR1 DFQATT, CDR2 SNEGSKA (reference sequence). The CDR3 has 14 residues. V lost 5 bases and J 3 bases, leaving 15 bases between the germline ends. The CDR3 region is CSAPLAGATDTQYF. Written as DNA, the CDR3 is TGCAGTGCTCCCCTGGCGGGGGCAACAGATACGCAGTATTTT.

This clonotype occurred a few times. The V call is TRBV6-5, the J call TRBJ2-5; TRBD1 matches 10 bases. The CDR3 sequence is 16 residues long. Germline values: CDR1 MNHEY, CDR2 SVGAGI. Trimming took 1 base from V and 2 from J; bases not matched to a gene: 4. CDR3 sequence reads: CASSYWSDRGQETQYF. As DNA, the CDR3 is TGTGCCAGCAGTTACTGGTCGGACAGGGGGCAAGAGACCCAGTACTTC.

This clonotype was detected only a few times. The chain combines TRBV4-3 with TRBJ2-7; D perhaps matches TRBD1 (6 bases). Germline V gives CDR1 LGHNA, CDR2 YSLEER. V lost 1 base and J 2 bases, leaving 12 bases between the germline ends. The CDR3 runs to 15 residues. The CDR3 spells CASSQASRGTYEQYF. CDR3 sequence (DNA): TGCGCCAGCAGCCAAGCCTCCAGGGGTACCTACGAGCAGTACTTC.

This clonotype has more than one count but fewer than ten. The chain is built from TRBV29-1 and TRBJ2-2; D uncertain. The CDR3 contains 14 residues. From germline, CDR1 is SQVTM and CDR2 ANQGSEA. The germline V and J ends were trimmed by 7 bases and 5 bases, with 17 bases remaining between them. The CDR3 here is CSGKIRGRTGELFF. The CDR3 DNA reads TGCAGCGGGAAGATTCGAGGTCGGACCGGGGAGCTGTTTTTT.

This clonotype was seen more than once but under ten times. In nucleotides, the CDR3 is TGTGCCACCCCAACCACAGGGGGCACAGATACGCAGTATTTT. Its protein is CATPTTGGTDTQYF. V and J are TRBV21-1 and TRBJ2-3; TRBD1, the table's D call, lacks a check against the DNA. TRBV21-1 is tagged as a pseudogene. The CDR3 contains 14 residues.

The V call is TRBV5-1, the J call TRBJ2-2, with D possibly TRBD2 on 5 matching bases. CDR3 length: 16 amino acids. Germline CDR1 is SGHRS and CDR2 is YFSETQ. V lost 2 bases and J 1 base, leaving 12 bases between the germline ends. CDR3 sequence reads: CASSFAGSGNTGELFF. In nucleotides, the CDR3 is TGCGCCAGCAGCTTTGCTGGGAGCGGGAACACCGGGGAGCTGTTTTTT.

This clonotype was detected only a few times. The rearrangement links TRBV5-6 to TRBJ2-7, with 9 bases matching TRBD1. The CDR3 totals 15 residues. Germline V gene data show CDR1 as SGHDT and CDR2 as YYEEEE. After removal of 0 bases from V and 5 bases from J, the junction contained 6 bases not matched to a gene. The CDR3 DNA reads TGTGCCAGCAGCTTGGACACAGGGGGCTACGACGAGCAGTACTTC. Its translation is CASSLDTGGYDEQYF.